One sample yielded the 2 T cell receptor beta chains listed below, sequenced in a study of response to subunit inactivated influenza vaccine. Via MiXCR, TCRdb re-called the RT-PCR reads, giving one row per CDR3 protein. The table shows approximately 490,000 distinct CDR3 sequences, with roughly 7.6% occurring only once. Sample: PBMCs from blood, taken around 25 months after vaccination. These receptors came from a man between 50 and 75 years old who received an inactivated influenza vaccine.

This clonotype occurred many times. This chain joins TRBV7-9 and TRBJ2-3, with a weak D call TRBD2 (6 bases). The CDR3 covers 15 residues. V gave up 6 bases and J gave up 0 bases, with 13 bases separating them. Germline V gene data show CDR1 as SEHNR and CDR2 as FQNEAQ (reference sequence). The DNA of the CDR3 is TGTGCCAGCAGTCTTAGCGCGGGGAGCACAGATACGCAGTATTTT. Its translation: CASSLSAGSTDTQYF.

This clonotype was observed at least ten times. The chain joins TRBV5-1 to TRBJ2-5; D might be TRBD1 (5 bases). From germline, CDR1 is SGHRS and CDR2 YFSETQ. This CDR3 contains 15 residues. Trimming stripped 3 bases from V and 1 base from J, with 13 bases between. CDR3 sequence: CASSSGQGAQETQYF. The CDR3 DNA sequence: TGCGCCAGCAGCTCGGGCCAAGGGGCCCAAGAGACCCAGTACTTC.